The 21 T cell receptor beta chains presented below share a single source sample, sequenced in a study of blood T cell repertoires in COVID-19. Assay used: immunoSEQ multiplex PCR; TCRdb lists only in-frame clones, some missing. The profile shows about 140,000 clones, about 80% of them singletons. The sample comprised PBMCs or T cells enriched from blood (not recorded which). Source of these receptors: a man aged 50-59 years in a cohort exposed to, infected with or recovered from COVID-19 (not recorded which).

V is TRBV30 and J is TRBJ2-7; 11 nucleotides align to TRBD1. J lost 1 base, V lost 2 bases, and 10 bases had no gene match. Germline CDR1 reads GTSNPN; CDR2 reads SVGIG (reference sequence). This CDR3 comprises 17 residues. CDR3 amino acids: CAWSRTPGQGVSYEQYF. The DNA for the CDR3 is TGTGCCTGGAGTCGAACACCGGGACAGGGGGTGTCCTACGAGCAGTACTTC.

The chain has TRBV3-1 (or the pseudogene TRBV3-2) and TRBJ2-7; a weak D match, TRBD2 (5 bases). CDR3 length: 16 amino acids. Germline V gene data show CDR1 as LGHDT and CDR2 as YNNKEL (reference sequence). Trimming left V 1 base short and J 1 base short, with 14 bases between. The CDR3 sequence: CASSQAADWASYEQYF. In DNA form, the CDR3 reads TGTGCCAGCAGCCAAGCGGCGGACTGGGCGTCCTACGAGCAGTACTTC.

In this sample, this clone turned up a few times. The V gene is TRBV6-6, the J gene TRBJ1-1; D unresolved. Deletions cut 5 bases from V and 5 bases from J, with 9 bases between. The length of the CDR3 is 12 residues. From germline, CDR1 is MNHNY and CDR2 SVGAGI (reference sequence). Here the CDR3 reads CASSAAVTEAFF. CDR3 in DNA: TGTGCCAGCAGTGCCGCGGTTACTGAAGCTTTCTTT.

In this sample, this clone turned up once. V gene TRBV27 combines with J gene TRBJ1-2; maybe TRBD1 (5 bases). This CDR3 comprises 13 residues. CDR1 MNHEY and CDR2 SMNVEV come from the germline V gene (reference sequence). With 5 bases removed from V and 4 bases from J, the gap between germline ends came to 11 bases. CDR3 amino acids: CASSQGSGYGYTF. The CDR3 bases are TGTGCCAGCAGTCAGGGTTCGGGCTATGGCTACACCTTC.

The chain carries TRBV3-1 (or the pseudogene TRBV3-2) and TRBJ1-2; D call uncertain. Trimming cost V 1 base and J 6 bases, with 9 bases left between them. There are 13 residues in the CDR3. Germline CDR1 is LGHDT and CDR2 is YNNKEL (reference sequence). CDR3 amino acids: CASSQGPGNGYTF. CDR3 bases: TGTGCCAGCAGCCAAGGCCCGGGTAATGGCTACACCTTC.

This chain links TRBV19 with TRBJ2-3; D is perhaps TRBD1 (6 bases). V lost 7 bases and J lost 5, with 19 bases in between. The CDR3 runs 15 residues. Germline CDR1 and CDR2: LNHDA and SQIVND (reference sequence). CDR3: CASTAQAGAGDTQYF. CDR3 DNA sequence: TGTGCCAGTACCGCACAGGCAGGGGCCGGAGATACGCAGTATTTT.

This rearrangement joins TRBV13 to TRBJ1-1; D gene ambiguous. This CDR3 is 14 amino acids long. The germline V gene encodes CDR1 PRHDT and CDR2 FYEKMQ (reference sequence). V was pared by 1 base and J by 5 bases, with 11 bases between. The CDR3 coding sequence is TGTGCCAGCAGCTTAGCAGTATCCGGGACTGAAGCTTTCTTT. This encodes CASSLAVSGTEAFF.

The gene calls are TRBV14 and TRBJ2-7; TRBD1 might be the D (5 bases). This CDR3 is built from 17 residues. Germline assignment: CDR1 SGHDN and CDR2 FVKESK. V was cut by 0 bases and J by 0 bases, with 15 bases left in between. The CDR3 DNA reads TGTGCCAGCAGCCAAGACGGAGCAGGGTATCCCTCCTACGAGCAGTACTTC. Protein sequence: CASSQDGAGYPSYEQYF.

The gene calls are TRBV23-1 and TRBJ2-2, with D unclear. TRBV23-1 is designated an ORF whose function remains uncertain. The length of the CDR3 is 17 residues. Trimming shortened V by 0 bases and J by 0 bases, and 11 bases separated the two germline ends. CDR3 amino acids: CASSQSRTRPNTGELFF. The CDR3 nucleotides are TGCGCCAGCAGTCAATCCCGAACTCGCCCGAACACCGGGGAGCTGTTTTTT.

For the CDR3, the DNA is TGTGCCAGCAGCCCGAGGGGGAATTCCTACGAGCAGTACTTC. Residues: CASSPRGNSYEQYF. The V and J genes are TRBV7-8 and TRBJ2-7; a possible D gene is TRBD1 (6 bases). The CDR3 runs to 14 residues. V dropped 5 bases and J dropped 1 base, with 12 bases sitting between them. Germline lookup yields CDR1 SGHVS and CDR2 FQNEAQ.

This clone came up a few times. This sample includes further DNA sequences coding for the same CDR3. The chain joins TRBV6-5 to TRBJ1-2, with unresolved D. V was cut by 0 bases and J by 1 base, with 9 bases left in between. Looked up from germline, CDR1 is MNHEY and CDR2 is SVGAGI. This CDR3 has 15 amino acids. The CDR3 DNA sequence: TGTGCCAGCAGTTACTCACCACAGCTTAACTATGGCTACACCTTC. It yields the protein CASSYSPQLNYGYTF.

This CDR3 is CASSEAGVGHSYEQYF. The DNA for the CDR3 is TGTGCCAGCAGTGAAGCAGGGGTTGGGCACTCCTACGAGCAGTACTTC. The chain recombines TRBV2 with TRBJ2-7; TRBD1 might be the D (5 bases). V was pared by 0 bases and J by 0 bases, with 12 bases between. Germline lookup yields CDR1 SNHLY and CDR2 FYNNEI. The CDR3 consists of 16 residues. The full variable domain, completed using reference TRBV2 and TRBJ2-7, is EPEVTQTPSHQVTQMGQEVILRCVPISNHLYFYWYRQILGQKVEFLVSFYNNEISEKSEIFDDQFSVERPDGSNFTLKIRSTKLEDSAMYFCASSEAGVGHSYEQYFGPGTRLTVT.

The J gene is TRBJ2-5, the V gene TRBV27, with TRBD2 identical over 10 bases. CDR1 and CDR2 from the germline V gene are MNHEY and SMNVEV (reference sequence). With V trimmed by 1 base and J by 7 bases, 15 bases remained unmatched. The CDR3 is made up of 18 amino acids. The CDR3 loop is CASSLWVAGGPDIGTQYF. CDR3 DNA: TGTGCCAGCAGTTTATGGGTAGCGGGAGGCCCGGACATTGGGACCCAGTACTTC.

The chain employs TRBV19 and TRBJ1-1, with D maybe TRBD1 (5 bases). The V end was cut by 2 bases, the J end by 1 base, with 8 bases between. The V gene's germline CDR1 is LNHDA and CDR2 SQIVND (reference sequence). The CDR3 has 14 amino acids. CDR3 protein: CASSIQGGNTEAFF. As DNA, the CDR3 is TGTGCCAGTAGTATACAGGGTGGGAACACTGAAGCTTTCTTT.

The V call is TRBV7-2, the J call TRBJ2-2; 7 bases are shared with TRBD1. J was trimmed by 4 bases and V by 4 bases; bases with no gene match: 6. Per the germline V gene, CDR1 is SGHTA and CDR2 is FQGNSA. The CDR3 spans 15 residues. This CDR3 reads CASSSGQAGTGELFF. CDR3 nucleotide sequence: TGTGCCAGCAGCTCCGGACAGGCGGGCACCGGGGAGCTGTTTTTT. Complete variable domain (other parts from reference TRBV7-2 and TRBJ2-2): GAGVSQSPSNKVTEKGKDVELRCDPISGHTALYWYRQSLGQGLEFLIYFQGNSAPDKSGLPSDRFSAERTGGSVSTLTIQRTQQEDSAVYLCASSSGQAGTGELFFGEGSRLTVL.

The chain recombines TRBV5-1 with TRBJ2-7, with TRBD1 identical over 7 bases. The CDR3 is 16 amino acids. V trimming: 3 bases; J trimming: 2 bases; junction bases outside the gene matches: 11. Germline V gene sequence: CDR1 SGHRS, CDR2 YFSETQ. The CDR3 loop is CASSSSTGTTTYEQYF. The CDR3 bases are TGCGCCAGCAGCTCCTCGACAGGGACGACCACCTACGAGCAGTACTTC.

J is TRBJ1-5 and V is TRBV10-2, with a weak D call TRBD1 (6 bases). The germline V gene has CDR1 WSHSY and CDR2 SAAADI. This CDR3 is 13 amino acids long. Between the trimmed V and J ends, which lost 6 bases and 1 base, there was a span of 7 bases. The CDR3 loop reads CASRGGSNQPQHF. The CDR3 DNA reads as TGCGCCAGCAGAGGGGGAAGCAATCAGCCCCAGCATTTT.

The chain is built from TRBV5-4 and TRBJ2-1; weak D call: TRBD1 (8 bases). The CDR3 has 16 amino acids. V was clipped by 0 bases and J by 6 bases, with 16 bases between them. Germline V gene data show CDR1 as SGHNT and CDR2 as YYREEE (reference sequence). CDR3 protein: CASSLDRGRGGNEQFF. Written as DNA, the CDR3 is TGTGCCAGCAGCTTGGACAGGGGGAGGGGTGGCAATGAGCAGTTCTTC.

The V and J genes are TRBV11-2 and TRBJ2-7, with 13 positions matching TRBD2. The CDR3 is 14 residues long. The germline V gene encodes CDR1 SGHAT and CDR2 FQNNGV. The J segment lost 6 bases and the V segment lost 6 bases, leaving 5 bases of the junction unmatched. The DNA for the CDR3 is TGTGCCAGCAGAGGACTAGCGGGAGAAGGCGAGCAGTACTTC. It translates to CASRGLAGEGEQYF.

The chain has TRBV7-3 and TRBJ2-1, with 14 bases fitting TRBD2. The CDR3 runs 17 residues. Germline V lookup: CDR1 SGHTA, CDR2 FQGTGA. The J segment lost 7 bases and the V segment lost 4 bases, leaving 9 bases of the junction unmatched. The CDR3 coding sequence is TGTGCCAGCAGCTCCTATCCGGGACTAGCGGGGGAAAATGAGCAGTTCTTC. It specifies CASSSYPGLAGENEQFF.

In the case of this clone: The same CDR3 can be traced to other DNA sequences in this sample. The rearrangement uses TRBV3-1 (or the pseudogene TRBV3-2) and TRBJ1-1, with D perhaps TRBD1 (6 bases). This CDR3 is built from 14 residues. Germline CDR1 is LGHDT and CDR2 is YNNKEL (reference sequence). V lost 3 bases and J lost 1, with 9 bases in between. Here the CDR3 DNA reads TGTGCCAGCAGCCAGTTACAGGGGAACACTGAAGCTTTCTTT. As protein: CASSQLQGNTEAFF.